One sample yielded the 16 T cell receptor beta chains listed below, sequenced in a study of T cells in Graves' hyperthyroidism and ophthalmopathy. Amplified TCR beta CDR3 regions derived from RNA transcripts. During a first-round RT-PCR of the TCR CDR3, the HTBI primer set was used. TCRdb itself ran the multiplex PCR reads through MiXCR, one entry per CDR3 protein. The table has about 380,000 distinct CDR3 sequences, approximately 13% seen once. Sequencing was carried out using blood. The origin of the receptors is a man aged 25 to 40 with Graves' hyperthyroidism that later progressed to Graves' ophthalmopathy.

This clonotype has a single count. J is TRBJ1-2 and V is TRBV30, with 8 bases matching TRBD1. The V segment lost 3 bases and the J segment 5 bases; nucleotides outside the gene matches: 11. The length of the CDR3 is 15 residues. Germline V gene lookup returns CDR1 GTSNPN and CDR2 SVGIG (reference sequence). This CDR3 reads CAWSETGQEIYGYTF. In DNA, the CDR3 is TGTGCCTGGAGCGAAACGGGACAGGAGATATATGGCTACACCTTC.

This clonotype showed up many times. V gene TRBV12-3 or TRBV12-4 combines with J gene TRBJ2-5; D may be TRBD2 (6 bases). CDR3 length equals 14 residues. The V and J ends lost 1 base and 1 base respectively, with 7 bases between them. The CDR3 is CASSLGLVQETQYF. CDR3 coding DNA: TGTGCCAGCAGTTTAGGACTAGTCCAAGAGACCCAGTACTTC.

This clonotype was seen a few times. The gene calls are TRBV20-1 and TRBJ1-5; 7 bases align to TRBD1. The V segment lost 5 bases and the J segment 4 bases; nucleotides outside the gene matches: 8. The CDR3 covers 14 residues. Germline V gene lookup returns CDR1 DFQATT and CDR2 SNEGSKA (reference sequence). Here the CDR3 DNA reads TGCAGTGCTCCTCGGACAGGAGGAAATCAGCCCCAGCATTTT. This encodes CSAPRTGGNQPQHF.

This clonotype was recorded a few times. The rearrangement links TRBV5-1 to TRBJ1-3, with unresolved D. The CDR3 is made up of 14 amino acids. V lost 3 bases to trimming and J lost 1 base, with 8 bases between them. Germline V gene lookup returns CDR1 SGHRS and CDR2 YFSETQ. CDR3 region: CASSWGRSGNTIYF. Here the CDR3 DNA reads TGCGCCAGCAGCTGGGGTAGATCTGGAAACACCATATATTTT.

This CDR3 is CASSIGAGPMNTEAFF. Written as DNA, the CDR3 is TGTGCCAGTAGTATTGGGGCAGGACCCATGAACACTGAAGCTTTCTTT. The chain combines TRBV19 with TRBJ1-1, with D possibly matching TRBD1 (5 bases). Germline assignment: CDR1 LNHDA and CDR2 SQIVND (reference sequence). V was shortened by 3 bases and J by 0 bases, with 14 bases between the two germline ends. The CDR3 runs to 16 residues.

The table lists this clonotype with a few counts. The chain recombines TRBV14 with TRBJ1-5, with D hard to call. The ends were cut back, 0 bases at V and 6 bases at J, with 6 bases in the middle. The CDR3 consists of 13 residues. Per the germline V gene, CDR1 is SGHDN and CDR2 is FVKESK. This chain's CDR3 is CASSQDLAQPQHF. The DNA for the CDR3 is TGTGCCAGCAGCCAAGATCTCGCTCAGCCCCAGCATTTT.

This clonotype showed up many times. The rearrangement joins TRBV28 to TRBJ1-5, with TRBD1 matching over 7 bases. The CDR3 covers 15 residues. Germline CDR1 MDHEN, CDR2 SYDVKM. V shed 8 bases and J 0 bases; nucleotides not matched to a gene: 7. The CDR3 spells CASSQGGVSNQPQHF. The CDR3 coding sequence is TGTGCCAGCTCCCAGGGGGGGGTTAGCAATCAGCCCCAGCATTTT. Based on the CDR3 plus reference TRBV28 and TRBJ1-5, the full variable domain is DVKVTQSSRYLVKRTGEKVFLECVQDMDHENMFWYRQDPGLGLRLIYFSYDVKMKEKGDIPEGYSVSREKKERFSLILESASTNQTSMYLCASSQGGVSNQPQHFGDGTRLSIL.

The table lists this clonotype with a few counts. The CDR3 DNA reads TGTGCCAGCAGTCCGGGGGGGGGGCGAGGGAACATTCAGTACTTC. Amino acids: CASSPGGGRGNIQYF. The chain is built from TRBV27 and TRBJ2-4; 8 bases are a match to TRBD2. J gave up 7 bases and V 5 bases, and 10 bases lay outside the gene matches. The V gene's germline CDR1 is MNHEY and CDR2 SMNVEV (reference sequence). The CDR3 is made up of 15 amino acids.

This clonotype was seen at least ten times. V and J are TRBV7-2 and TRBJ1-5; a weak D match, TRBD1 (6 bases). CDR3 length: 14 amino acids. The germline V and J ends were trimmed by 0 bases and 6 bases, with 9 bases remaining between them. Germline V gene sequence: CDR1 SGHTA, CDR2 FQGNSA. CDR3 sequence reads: CASSLAGGGQPQHF. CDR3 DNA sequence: TGTGCCAGCAGCTTAGCCGGGGGCGGTCAGCCCCAGCATTTT.

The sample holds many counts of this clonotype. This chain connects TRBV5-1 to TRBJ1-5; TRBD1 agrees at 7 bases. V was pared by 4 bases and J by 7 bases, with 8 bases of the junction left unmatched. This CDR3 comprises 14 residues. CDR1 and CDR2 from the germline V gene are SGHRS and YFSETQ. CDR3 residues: CASSLGTEGQPQHF. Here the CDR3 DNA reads TGCGCCAGCAGCCTTGGGACAGAGGGCCAGCCCCAGCATTTT.

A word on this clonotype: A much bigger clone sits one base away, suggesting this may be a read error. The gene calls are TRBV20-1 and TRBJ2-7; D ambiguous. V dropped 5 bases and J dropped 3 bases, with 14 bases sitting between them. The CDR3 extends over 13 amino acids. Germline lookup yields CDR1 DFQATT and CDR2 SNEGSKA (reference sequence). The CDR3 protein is CSALPPFSYEQYF. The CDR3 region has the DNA TGCAGTGCTCTCCCCCCGTTCAGCTACGAGCAGTACTTC.

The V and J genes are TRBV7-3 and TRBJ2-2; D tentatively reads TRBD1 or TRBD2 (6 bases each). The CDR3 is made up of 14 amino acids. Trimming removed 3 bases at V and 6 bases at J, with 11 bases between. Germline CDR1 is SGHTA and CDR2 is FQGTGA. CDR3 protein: CASSFSGEAGELFF. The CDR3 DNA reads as TGTGCCAGCAGCTTCTCAGGGGAGGCCGGGGAGCTGTTTTTT.

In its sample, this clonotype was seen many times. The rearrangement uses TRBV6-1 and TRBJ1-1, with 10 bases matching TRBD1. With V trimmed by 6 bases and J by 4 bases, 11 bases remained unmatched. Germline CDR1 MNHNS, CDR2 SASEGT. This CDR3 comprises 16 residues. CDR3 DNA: TGTGCCAGCAGGGGGACAGGGGAGACTCCCATCACTGAAGCTTTCTTT. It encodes CASRGTGETPITEAFF.

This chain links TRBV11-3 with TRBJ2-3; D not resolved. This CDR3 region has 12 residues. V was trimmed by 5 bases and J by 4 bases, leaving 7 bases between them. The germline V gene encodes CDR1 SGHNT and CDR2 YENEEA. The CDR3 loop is CASSHPSDTQYF. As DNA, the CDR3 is TGTGCCAGCAGCCATCCATCAGATACGCAGTATTTT.

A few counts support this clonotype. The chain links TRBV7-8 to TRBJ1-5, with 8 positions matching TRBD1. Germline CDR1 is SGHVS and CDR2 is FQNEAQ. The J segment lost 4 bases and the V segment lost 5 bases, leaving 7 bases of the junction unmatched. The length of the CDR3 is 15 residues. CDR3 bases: TGTGCCAGCAGCCGCAGGACAGGGTATAATCAGCCCCAGCATTTT. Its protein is CASSRRTGYNQPQHF. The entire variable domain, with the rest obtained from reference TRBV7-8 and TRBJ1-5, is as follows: GAGVSQSPRYKVAKRGQDVALRCDPISGHVSLFWYQQALGQGPEFLTYFQNEAQLDKSGLPSDRFFAERPEGSVSTLKIQRTQQEDSAVYLCASSRRTGYNQPQHFGDGTRLSIL.

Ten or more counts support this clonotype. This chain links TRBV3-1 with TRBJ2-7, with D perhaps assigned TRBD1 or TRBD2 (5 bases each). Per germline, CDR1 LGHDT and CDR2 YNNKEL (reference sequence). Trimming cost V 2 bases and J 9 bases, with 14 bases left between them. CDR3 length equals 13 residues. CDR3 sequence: CASSQRGSWGQYF. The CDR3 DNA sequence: TGTGCCAGCAGCCAACGGGGCTCCTGGGGGCAGTACTTC.